Included here is one TCR beta chain sequence, with context. Its antigen is not known. This sample was taken from a study of T cells in Graves' hyperthyroidism and ophthalmopathy. Study context: It was at initial diagnosis, before any treatment, that peripheral blood was collected.

Source material for PBMCs was around 10 ml fresh peripheral blood. V was clipped by 5 bases and J by 4 bases, with 12 bases between them. The CDR3 has 13 amino acids. CDR1 and CDR2 (germline): SNHLY, FYNNEI. Study outcomes and limitations: Researchers found most expanded thyroid clonotypes above 0.001 in blood as well.

Amplification yielded TCR beta CDR3 regions, with RNA transcripts as the source. During a first-round RT-PCR of the TCR CDR3, the HTBI primer set was used. Using its own MiXCR run on the multiplex PCR reads, TCRdb lists one record per CDR3 protein. The data contain approximately 530,000 distinct CDR3 sequences, 15% to 20% of them singletons. This sequence joins TRBV2 and TRBJ2-7; D may correspond to TRBD1 or TRBD2 (5 bases each). This TCR derives from a woman aged 18-30 years with Graves' hyperthyroidism. What was sequenced was blood. The CDR3 region is CASSLWDVYEQYF. The CDR3 DNA is TGTGCCAGCAGTCTGTGGGACGTATACGAGCAGTACTTC.